A selection of T cell receptor beta chains follows, all from one sample in a study of CDR3 diversity in severe acne. From the PCR reads, TCRdb called clonotypes with MiXCR, one entry per CDR3 protein. The table lists approximately 90,000 distinct CDR3 sequences, roughly 49% of them singletons. The sequencing input was blood. These TCRs come from a male donor with severe acne vulgaris. Each CDR3 is given with its conserved first and last residue. The order of the fields is J gene, V gene, clone size, D gene, CDR3 protein, CDR3 DNA. The D gene is left open where the match is weak. Clone sizes are given selectively: once, few, many, or a class where the clone is expanded.

>TRBJ1-1|TRBV19|NA|NA
CASSMSGSGTEAFF
TGTGCCAGTAGTATGTCGGGATCTGGCACTGAAGCTTTCTTT
>TRBJ2-7|TRBV15|NA|TRBD1
CATSRGTGPTYEQYF
TGTGCCACCAGCAGAGGGACAGGTCCCACCTACGAGCAGTACTTC
>TRBJ2-1|TRBV7-9|many|TRBD2
CASSSLRERNEQFF
TGTGCCAGCAGCTCGCTGCGGGAGAGGAATGAGCAGTTCTTC
>TRBJ1-5|TRBV25-1|NA|NA
CASSDWGLSQPQHF
TGTGCCAGCAGTGATTGGGGGCTCAGTCAGCCCCAGCATTTT
>TRBJ1-6|TRBV7-8|NA|NA
CASSLGGRSPLHF
TGTGCCAGCAGCTTAGGGGGGCGGTCACCCCTCCACTTT
>TRBJ2-5|TRBV6-1|few|NA
CASRPSFSGASPWETQYF
TGTGCCAGCAGGCCTTCCTTTTCGGGTGCGAGTCCTTGGGAGACCCAGTACTTC
>TRBJ1-5|TRBV12-3/TRBV12-4|NA|NA
CASSPLIGLNQPRHF
TGTGCCAGCAGTCCGCTCATCGGTCTCAATCAGCCCCGGCATTTT
>TRBJ1-5|TRBV5-6|many|NA
CASSFGGNQPQHF
TGTGCCAGCAGTTTTGGAGGGAATCAGCCCCAGCATTTT
>TRBJ1-2|TRBV2|many|TRBD1
CASSEAPKGAGYTF
TGTGCCAGCAGTGAAGCGCCTAAGGGGGCTGGCTACACCTTC
>TRBJ1-2|TRBV7-9|many|NA
CASSLEGYGYTF
TGTGCCAGCAGCTTAGAAGGTTATGGCTACACCTTC
>TRBJ1-2|TRBV27|many|NA
CASRFAGRNYGYTF
TGTGCCAGCAGATTTGCCGGGCGTAACTATGGCTACACCTTC
>TRBJ1-5|TRBV2|NA|NA
CASRLTNRLQHF
TGTGCCAGCAGACTGACCAATCGGCTCCAGCATTTT
>TRBJ2-1|TRBV5-6|many|NA
CASSLALTSSYNEQFF
TGTGCCAGCAGCTTGGCCCTGACTAGCTCCTACAATGAGCAGTTCTTC
>TRBJ2-5|TRBV20-1|many|NA
CSAREGGWQETQYF
TGCAGTGCTAGAGAAGGGGGATGGCAGGAGACCCAGTACTTC
>TRBJ2-7|TRBV15|NA|TRBD2
CATSSGTSGRDEQYF
TGTGCCACCAGCAGTGGGACTAGCGGGAGGGACGAGCAGTACTTC
>TRBJ1-4|TRBV25-1|NA|NA
CASSEAEVGGLNENLFF
TGTGCCAGCAGTGAAGCGGAAGTCGGGGGCCTTAATGAAAACCTGTTTTTT
>TRBJ2-7|TRBV7-8|many|NA
CASSLVPVYEQYF
TGTGCCAGCAGCTTAGTCCCCGTCTACGAGCAGTACTTC
>TRBJ1-2|TRBV3-1|many|NA
CASSQDSGGRGYTF
TGTGCCAGCAGCCAAGATTCGGGGGGCCGTGGCTACACCTTC
>TRBJ1-1|TRBV10-3|NA|TRBD1
CAISDRGGTEAFF
TGTGCCATCAGCGACAGGGGAGGAACTGAAGCTTTCTTT
>TRBJ2-2|TRBV2|NA|TRBD1
CASSEAGQSNTGELFF
TGTGCCAGCAGTGAAGCGGGACAGTCGAACACCGGGGAGCTGTTTTTT
>TRBJ2-7|TRBV7-2|NA|TRBD2
CASSQRTSVSYEQYF
TGTGCCAGCAGCCAGAGGACTAGCGTGTCCTACGAGCAGTACTTC
>TRBJ2-5|TRBV20-1|NA|TRBD2
CSANPGGQETQYF
TGCAGTGCGAATCCGGGAGGCCAAGAGACCCAGTACTTC
>TRBJ2-1|TRBV4-1|many|TRBD2
CASSQDSGTSYNEQFF
TGCGCCAGCAGCCAAGATAGCGGGACCTCCTACAATGAGCAGTTCTTC
>TRBJ2-7|TRBV10-3|once|NA
CAISDGVSSYEQYF
TGTGCCATCAGTGATGGGGTTAGCTCCTACGAGCAGTACTTC
>TRBJ1-6|TRBV7-6|NA|NA
CASSPAPAPSNSPLHF
TGTGCCAGCAGCCCCGCTCCGGCACCAAGTAATTCACCCCTCCACTTT
>TRBJ1-1|TRBV11-2|many|NA
CASSLYRFEAFF
TGTGCCAGCAGCCTCTACAGGTTTGAAGCTTTCTTT
>TRBJ1-2|TRBV5-6|few|NA
CASSFQGLSGYGYTF
TGTGCCAGCAGCTTTCAGGGGCTTAGCGGCTATGGCTACACCTTC
>TRBJ2-7|TRBV10-3|NA|TRBD1
CAINSGQSYEQYF
TGTGCCATCAACTCGGGACAGTCCTACGAGCAGTACTTC
>TRBJ2-3|TRBV27|few|NA
CASSPPRRPSTDTQYF
TGTGCCAGCAGTCCGCCGAGACGGCCTAGCACAGATACGCAGTATTTT
>TRBJ1-2|TRBV10-2|NA|TRBD1
CASSEGTGYGYTF
TGCGCCAGCAGTGAGGGGACAGGCTATGGCTACACCTTC
>TRBJ1-1|TRBV6-5|NA|NA
CASSYGQNPITEAFF
TGTGCCAGCAGTTACGGGCAGAATCCAATTACTGAAGCTTTCTTT
>TRBJ2-4|TRBV6-6|NA|NA
CASSPGLAKNIQYF
TGTGCCAGCAGTCCCGGGTTAGCCAAAAACATTCAGTACTTC
>TRBJ2-3|TRBV20-1|NA|NA
CSARERRTANEQYF
TGCAGTGCTAGAGAGCGTAGGACCGCCAATGAGCAGTATTTT
>TRBJ2-1|TRBV20-1|medium-sized|NA
CSARVGGRFYNEQFF
TGCAGTGCTAGAGTTGGGGGGAGGTTCTACAATGAGCAGTTCTTC
>TRBJ1-6|TRBV5-6|many|NA
CASSLVGTGSYNSPLHF
TGTGCCAGCAGCTTGGTTGGTACAGGCTCCTATAATTCACCCCTCCACTTT
>TRBJ2-2|TRBV7-6|many|TRBD1
CASSSDRGITGELFF
TGTGCCAGCAGCTCAGACAGGGGAATCACCGGGGAGCTGTTTTTT
>TRBJ2-6|TRBV6-1|NA|NA
CASGQGGGGTEAF
TGTGCCAGCGGCCAGGGTGGAGGCGGCACTGAAGCTTTC
>TRBJ2-7|TRBV20-1|NA|NA
CSARVLGDSEQYF
TGCAGTGCTAGAGTTCTGGGGGACTCCGAGCAGTACTTC
>TRBJ2-1|TRBV9|many|TRBD2
CASSATSGGALSYNEQFF
TGTGCCAGCAGCGCTACTAGCGGGGGGGCCCTTAGTTACAATGAGCAGTTCTTC
>TRBJ2-3|TRBV5-6|NA|NA
CASSFFDRSDTQYF
TGTGCCAGCAGCTTTTTCGATCGGTCGGATACGCAGTATTTT
>TRBJ2-1|TRBV20-1|NA|TRBD2
CSVGTAGGSHEQFF
TGCAGTGTGGGCACAGCGGGAGGGAGCCATGAGCAGTTCTTC
>TRBJ1-2|TRBV14|few|NA
CASSSGTVVGYTF
TGTGCCAGCAGCTCCGGGACGGTAGTAGGCTACACCTTC